The 21 T cell receptor beta chains listed next were all sequenced from one sample in a study of blood T cells in healthy people across ages. A second PCR, run for about 7 to 11 cycles, used a sample-barcoded 5' primer plus a J-beta primer mix. TCRdb re-called the 5' RACE reads through MiXCR, storing one row per CDR3 protein. The sample yields roughly 1,700,000 distinct CDR3 sequences, about 30% seen once. Sample: blood. These receptor sequences come from a woman in her twenties or thirties in good health.

As concerns this clonotype: Relative to the germline gene, one junction end is altered; a read error may explain this. The chain couples TRBV30 to TRBJ1-5, with TRBD1 identical over 7 bases. Germline V gene data show CDR1 as GTSNPN and CDR2 as SVGIG (reference sequence). This CDR3 spans 15 amino acids. DNA for the CDR3: TGTGCCTGGGGCCCCCCGACAGGGAGCAACCAGCCCCAGCATTTT. Amino acids: CAWGPPTGSNQPQHF.

This sequence joins TRBV9 and TRBJ2-1; TRBD1 agrees at 7 bases. Unmatched junction bases numbered 9, after V lost 2 bases and J lost 7 bases. Germline-derived CDR1 and CDR2 are SGDLS and YYNGEE. The CDR3 covers 15 residues. The CDR3 sequence: CASSVTGTDENEQFF. For the CDR3, the DNA is TGTGCCAGCAGCGTCACCGGGACAGACGAAAATGAGCAGTTCTTC. Supplemented by reference TRBV9 and TRBJ2-1, the full variable domain reads DSGVTQTPKHLITATGQRVTLRCSPRSGDLSVYWYQQSLDQGLQFLIQYYNGEERAKGNILERFSAQQFPDLHSELNLSSLELGDSALYFCASSVTGTDENEQFFGPGTRLTVL.

The chain links TRBV29-1 to TRBJ1-2, with 7 nucleotides matching TRBD1. V was pared by 3 bases and J by 2 bases, with 15 bases of the junction left unmatched. CDR3 length: 17 residues. Germline CDR1 and CDR2: SQVTM and ANQGSEA. The DNA of the CDR3 is TGCAGCGTTGATGGCCGAGTGAAGGGGGCGGGGAACTATGGCTACACCTTC. Residues: CSVDGRVKGAGNYGYTF.

This chain connects TRBV5-1 to TRBJ2-1; possible D gene TRBD1, 6 bases. The germline V and J ends were trimmed by 4 bases and 5 bases, with 16 bases remaining between them. This CDR3 is 15 amino acids long. Germline assignment: CDR1 SGHRS and CDR2 YFSETQ. This CDR3 is CASSIDRWGNNEQFF. The CDR3, as DNA: TGCGCCAGCAGCATCGACAGGTGGGGGAACAATGAGCAGTTCTTC.

This clonotype was observed a handful of times. The chain carries TRBV4-1 and TRBJ2-1, with TRBD2 identical over 9 bases. The CDR3 totals 14 residues. The junction had 7 bases not matched to a gene; V was cut back by 7 bases and J by 6 bases. CDR1 is MGHRA and CDR2 is YSYEKL in the germline V gene. In DNA form, the CDR3 reads TGCGCCAGCACCTATAGCGGGGGAGGCAATGAGCAGTTCTTC. It specifies CASTYSGGGNEQFF.

The genes are TRBV2 and TRBJ2-3; 9 bases are shared with TRBD2. Germline assignment: CDR1 SNHLY and CDR2 FYNNEI. The CDR3 runs to 20 residues. V was pared by 1 base and J by 8 bases, with 22 bases of the junction left unmatched. In DNA, the CDR3 is TGTGCCAGCAGTGAAGAGCAGGGAGTACCTCTTAGCGGGAGTCTTGGTACGCAGTATTTT. It codes for CASSEEQGVPLSGSLGTQYF.

This clonotype was seen a few times. The chain carries TRBV5-1 and TRBJ1-1, with D possibly matching TRBD1 (5 bases). Deletions cut 0 bases from V and 3 bases from J, with 9 bases between. Germline-derived CDR1 and CDR2 are SGHRS and YFSETQ. The CDR3 contains 14 residues. Here the CDR3 reads CASSLGDGYTEAFF. The CDR3 DNA follows: TGCGCCAGCAGCTTGGGGGACGGGTACACTGAAGCTTTCTTT.

This clonotype appeared a few times. V is TRBV6-1 and J is TRBJ2-1, with 11 bases aligning to TRBD2. There are 18 residues in the CDR3. Unmatched junction bases numbered 13, after V lost 4 bases and J lost 5 bases. Germline values: CDR1 MNHNS, CDR2 SASEGT. CDR3 protein: CASSVRLAGLELNNEQFF. The CDR3 DNA follows: TGTGCCAGCAGTGTGAGACTAGCGGGACTTGAACTGAACAATGAGCAGTTCTTC.

A remark on this clonotype: A read error may explain this, as a much larger clone is one base away. The rearrangement links TRBV29-1 to TRBJ2-1, with 9 bases fitting TRBD2. Germline loops: CDR1 SQVTM, CDR2 ANQGSEA. The CDR3 totals 14 residues. The junction had 6 bases not matched to a gene; V was cut back by 5 bases and J by 4 bases. The chain's CDR3 is CSVWLLAGYNEQFF. The CDR3, as DNA: TGCAGCGTTTGGTTGCTAGCGGGGTACAATGAGCAGTTCTTC.

This clonotype was counted ten times or more. The chain carries TRBV5-1 and TRBJ2-1, with 10 positions matching TRBD2. The CDR3 sequence is 15 residues long. The germline V gene has CDR1 SGHRS and CDR2 YFSETQ. V lost 3 bases to trimming and J lost 8 bases; unmatched junction nucleotides: 8. The CDR3 here is CASSSASGRRDEQFF. The CDR3 region has the DNA TGCGCCAGCAGCTCTGCTAGCGGGAGAAGAGATGAGCAGTTCTTC.

The J gene is TRBJ1-5, the V gene TRBV2, with D unresolved. The CDR3 loop spans 14 amino acids. The V and J ends lost 7 bases and 1 base respectively, with 11 bases between them. From germline, CDR1 is SNHLY and CDR2 FYNNEI. The CDR3 is CASKETWSNQPQHF. DNA for the CDR3: TGTGCCAGCAAAGAAACATGGAGCAATCAGCCCCAGCATTTT. Full variable domain (rest looked up from reference TRBV2 and TRBJ1-5): EPEVTQTPSHQVTQMGQEVILRCVPISNHLYFYWYRQILGQKVEFLVSFYNNEISEKSEIFDDQFSVERPDGSNFTLKIRSTKLEDSAMYFCASKETWSNQPQHFGDGTRLSIL.

The gene calls are TRBV11-2 and TRBJ1-1, with a tentative D call TRBD1 (5 bases). The CDR3 spans 12 residues. Germline lookup yields CDR1 SGHAT and CDR2 FQNNGV. V was trimmed by 5 bases and J by 8 bases, leaving 12 bases between them. CDR3 loop: CASSGGRPEAFF. Written as DNA, the CDR3 is TGTGCCAGCAGCGGGGGACGTCCGGAAGCTTTCTTT.

A few counts support this clonotype. V usage is TRBV9 and J usage is TRBJ2-2, with D perhaps matching TRBD2 (7 bases). Per the germline V gene, CDR1 is SGDLS and CDR2 is YYNGEE. The CDR3 spans 14 residues. Deletions cut 6 bases from V and 3 bases from J, with 12 bases between. CDR3 nucleotide sequence: TGTGCCAGCAACGGGGGGCTTGACACCGGGGAGCTGTTTTTT. Residues: CASNGGLDTGELFF. Complete variable domain (other parts from reference TRBV9 and TRBJ2-2): DSGVTQTPKHLITATGQRVTLRCSPRSGDLSVYWYQQSLDQGLQFLIQYYNGEERAKGNILERFSAQQFPDLHSELNLSSLELGDSALYFCASNGGLDTGELFFGEGSRLTVL.

The V and J genes are TRBV20-1 and TRBJ2-5; D uncertain. The CDR3 consists of 12 residues. Trimming took off 3 bases at V and 9 bases at J, with 14 bases between the two ends. The germline V gene encodes CDR1 DFQATT and CDR2 SNEGSKA (reference sequence). CDR3 in amino acids: CSASLIAQAQYF. As DNA, the CDR3 is TGCAGTGCTAGTTTGATAGCCCAGGCCCAGTACTTC.

The chain joins TRBV25-1 to TRBJ1-2; D gene unclear. The CDR3 has 12 amino acids. Germline V lookup: CDR1 MGHDK, CDR2 SYGVNS. V dropped 8 bases and J dropped 2 bases, with 9 bases sitting between them. CDR3 protein: CASGSVNYGYTF. The CDR3 coding sequence is TGTGCCAGCGGTTCAGTAAACTATGGCTACACCTTC.

This clonotype has a count of ten or more. CDR3 region: CASRGRGENIQYF. In nucleotides, the CDR3 is TGTGCCAGCAGGGGCAGGGGAGAAAACATTCAGTACTTC. The rearrangement links TRBV5-4 to TRBJ2-4; perhaps TRBD1 as D (6 bases). The germline CDR1 and CDR2 sequences are SGHNT and YYREEE (reference sequence). Trimming took 5 bases from V and 5 from J, leaving 11 bases between them. This CDR3 is built from 13 residues.

This chain uses TRBV12-3 or TRBV12-4 with TRBJ2-5; D is uncertain. Between the trimmed V and J ends, which lost 6 bases and 5 bases, there was a span of 10 bases. This CDR3 is 12 amino acids long. The DNA for the CDR3 is TGTGCCAGCAGCCTGTTCCATGAGACCCAGTACTTC. Its translation is CASSLFHETQYF.

This clonotype was seen only a few times. The chain recombines TRBV6-5 with TRBJ1-1; no definite D call. Trimming removed 4 bases from V and 6 bases from J, with 18 bases in between. The CDR3 runs 15 residues. CDR1 is MNHEY and CDR2 is SVGAGI in the germline V gene. The DNA for the CDR3 is TGTGCCAGCAGTTCCACCGGTGGAGGGTACTCTGAAGCTTTCTTT. Protein sequence: CASSSTGGGYSEAFF.

This clonotype was observed a few times. CDR3 amino acids: CSATRRPTSYNEQFF. The CDR3 DNA reads as TGCAGTGCCACCCGACGGCCTACGTCCTACAATGAGCAGTTCTTC. The V and J genes are TRBV20-1 and TRBJ2-1, with D unresolved. Germline V lookup: CDR1 DFQATT, CDR2 SNEGSKA (reference sequence). CDR3 size: 15 residues. The V and J ends lost 6 bases and 1 base respectively, with 16 bases between them.

This clonotype was found a few times. The genes are TRBV20-1 and TRBJ2-7; D is possibly TRBD2 (5 bases). Germline CDR1 and CDR2: DFQATT and SNEGSKA (reference sequence). The CDR3 spans 14 residues. Trimming removed 1 base from V and 3 bases from J, with 13 bases in between. The CDR3 reads CSARAGSANYEQYF. For the CDR3, the DNA is TGCAGTGCTAGAGCGGGGAGCGCCAACTACGAGCAGTACTTC.

In its sample, this clonotype was seen a few times. This chain uses TRBV20-1 with TRBJ2-3; 9 bases are a match to TRBD2. The V gene's germline CDR1 is DFQATT and CDR2 SNEGSKA (reference sequence). The CDR3 totals 15 residues. Losses at the gene ends were 5 bases for V and 3 bases for J; bases not matched to a gene: 9. Here the CDR3 DNA reads TGCAGTGCTCCGACTCTGACTAGCGGAACAGATACGCAGTATTTT. Translation gives CSAPTLTSGTDTQYF.